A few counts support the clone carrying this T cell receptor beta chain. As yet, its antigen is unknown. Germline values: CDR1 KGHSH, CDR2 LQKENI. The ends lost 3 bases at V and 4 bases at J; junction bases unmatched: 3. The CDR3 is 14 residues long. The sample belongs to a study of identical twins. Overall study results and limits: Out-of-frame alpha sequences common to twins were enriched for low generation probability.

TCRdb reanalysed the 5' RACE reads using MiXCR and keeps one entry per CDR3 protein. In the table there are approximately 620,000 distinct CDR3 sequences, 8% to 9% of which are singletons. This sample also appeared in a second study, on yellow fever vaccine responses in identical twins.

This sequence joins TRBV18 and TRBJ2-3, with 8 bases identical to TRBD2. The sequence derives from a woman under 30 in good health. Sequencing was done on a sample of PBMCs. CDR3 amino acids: CASSPNGGADTQYF. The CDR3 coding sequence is TGTGCCAGCTCACCCAACGGGGGGGCAGATACGCAGTATTTT.